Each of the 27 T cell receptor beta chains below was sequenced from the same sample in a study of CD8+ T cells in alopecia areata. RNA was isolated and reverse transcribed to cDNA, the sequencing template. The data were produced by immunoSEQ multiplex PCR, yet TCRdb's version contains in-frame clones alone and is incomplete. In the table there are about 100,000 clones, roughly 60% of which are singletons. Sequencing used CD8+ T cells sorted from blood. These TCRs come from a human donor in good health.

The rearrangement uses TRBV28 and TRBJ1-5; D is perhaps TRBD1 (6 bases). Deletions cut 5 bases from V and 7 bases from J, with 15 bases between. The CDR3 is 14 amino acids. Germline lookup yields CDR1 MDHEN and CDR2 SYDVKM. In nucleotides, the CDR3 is TGTGCCAGCAGTCCTGGACAGACGACGCAGCCCCAGCATTTT. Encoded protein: CASSPGQTTQPQHF.

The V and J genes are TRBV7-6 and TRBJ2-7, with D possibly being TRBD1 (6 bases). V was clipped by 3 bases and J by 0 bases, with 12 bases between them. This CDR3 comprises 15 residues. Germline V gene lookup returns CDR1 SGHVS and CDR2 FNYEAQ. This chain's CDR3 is CASSLAIGGSYEQYF. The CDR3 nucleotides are TGTGCCAGCAGCTTGGCCATAGGGGGCTCCTACGAGCAGTACTTC.

CDR3 residues: CASSQEGQWATGELFF. The DNA of the CDR3 is TGCGCCAGCAGCCAAGAGGGGCAGTGGGCCACCGGGGAGCTGTTTTTT. The chain carries TRBV4-3 and TRBJ2-2; weak D call: TRBD1 (5 bases). The germline gives CDR1 LGHNA, CDR2 YSLEER. V shed 0 bases and J shed 4 bases, with 12 bases lying between them. The CDR3 loop spans 16 amino acids.

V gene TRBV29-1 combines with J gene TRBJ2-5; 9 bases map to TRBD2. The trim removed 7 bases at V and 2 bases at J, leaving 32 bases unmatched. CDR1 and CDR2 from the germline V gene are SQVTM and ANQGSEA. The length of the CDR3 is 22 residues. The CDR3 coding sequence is TGCAGCGACGTTGGGGTTCCAGATGGTAGCGGGGGCCGGGCGCTGCCACAAGAGACCCAGTACTTC. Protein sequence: CSDVGVPDGSGGRALPQETQYF.

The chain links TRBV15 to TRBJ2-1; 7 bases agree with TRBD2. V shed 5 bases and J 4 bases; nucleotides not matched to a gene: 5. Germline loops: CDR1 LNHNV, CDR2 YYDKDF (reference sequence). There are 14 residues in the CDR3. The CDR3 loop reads CATSPPSGYNEQFF. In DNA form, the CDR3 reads TGTGCCACCAGCCCGCCTAGCGGATACAATGAGCAGTTCTTC.

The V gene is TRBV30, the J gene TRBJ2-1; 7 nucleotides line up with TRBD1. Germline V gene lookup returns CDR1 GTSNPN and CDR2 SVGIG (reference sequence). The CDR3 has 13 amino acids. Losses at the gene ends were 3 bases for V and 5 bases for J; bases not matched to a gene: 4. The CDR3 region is CAWRSDRDNEQFF. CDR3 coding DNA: TGTGCCTGGAGATCTGACAGGGACAATGAGCAGTTCTTC.

The DNA for the CDR3 is TGTGCCAGCAGCCCGGGGGGATTCGAGCAGTACTTC. Translating gives CASSPGGFEQYF. The chain joins TRBV4-2 to TRBJ2-7, with TRBD2 identical over 7 bases. Germline lookup yields CDR1 LGHNA and CDR2 YNFKEQ. The trim removed 4 bases at V and 6 bases at J, leaving 3 bases unmatched. CDR3 length equals 12 residues.

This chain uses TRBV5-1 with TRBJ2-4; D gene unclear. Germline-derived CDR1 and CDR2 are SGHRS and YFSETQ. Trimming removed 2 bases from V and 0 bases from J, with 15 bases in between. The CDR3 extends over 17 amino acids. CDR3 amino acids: CASSFLPKQLAKNIQYF. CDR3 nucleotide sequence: TGCGCCAGCAGCTTCCTCCCGAAACAACTAGCCAAAAACATTCAGTACTTC.

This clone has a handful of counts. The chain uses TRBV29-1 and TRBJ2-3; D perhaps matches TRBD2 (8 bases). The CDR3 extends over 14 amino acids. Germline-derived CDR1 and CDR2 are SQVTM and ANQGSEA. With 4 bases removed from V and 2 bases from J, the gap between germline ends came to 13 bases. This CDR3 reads CSVVAGQITDTQYF. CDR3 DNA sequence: TGCAGCGTTGTAGCGGGACAGATCACAGATACGCAGTATTTT.

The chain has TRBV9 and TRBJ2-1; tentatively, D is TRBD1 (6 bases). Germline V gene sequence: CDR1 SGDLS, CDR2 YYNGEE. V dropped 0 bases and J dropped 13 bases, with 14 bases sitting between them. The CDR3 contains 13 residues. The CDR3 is CASSVAPEGVQFF. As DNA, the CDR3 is TGTGCCAGCAGCGTAGCCCCCGAGGGGGTTCAGTTCTTC. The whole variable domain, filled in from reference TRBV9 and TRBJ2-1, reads DSGVTQTPKHLITATGQRVTLRCSPRSGDLSVYWYQQSLDQGLQFLIQYYNGEERAKGNILERFSAQQFPDLHSELNLSSLELGDSALYFCASSVAPEGVQFFGPGTRLTVL.

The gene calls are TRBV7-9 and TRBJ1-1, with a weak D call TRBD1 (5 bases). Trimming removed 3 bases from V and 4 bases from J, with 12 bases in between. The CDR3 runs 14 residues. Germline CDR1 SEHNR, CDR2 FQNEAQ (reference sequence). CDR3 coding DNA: TGTGCCAGCAGCTTGGTTCCAGGGCGCACTGAAGCTTTCTTT. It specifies CASSLVPGRTEAFF.

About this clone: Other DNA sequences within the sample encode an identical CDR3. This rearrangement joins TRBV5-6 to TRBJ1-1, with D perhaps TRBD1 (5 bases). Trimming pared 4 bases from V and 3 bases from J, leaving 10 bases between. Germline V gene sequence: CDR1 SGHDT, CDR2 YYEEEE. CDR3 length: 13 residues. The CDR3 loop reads CASSLGGDTEAFF. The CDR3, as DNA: TGTGCCAGCAGCCTCGGGGGAGACACTGAAGCTTTCTTT.

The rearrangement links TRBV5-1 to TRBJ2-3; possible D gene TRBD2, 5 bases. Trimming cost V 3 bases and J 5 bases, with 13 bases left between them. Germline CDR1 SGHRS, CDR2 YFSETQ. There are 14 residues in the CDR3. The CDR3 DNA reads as TGCGCCAGCAGCTACGCGACTAAGGGAGATACGCAGTATTTT. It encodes CASSYATKGDTQYF.

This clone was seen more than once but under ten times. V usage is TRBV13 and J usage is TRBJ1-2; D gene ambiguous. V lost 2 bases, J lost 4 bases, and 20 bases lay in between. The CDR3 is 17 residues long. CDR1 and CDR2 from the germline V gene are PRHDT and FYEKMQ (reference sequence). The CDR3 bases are TGTGCCAGCAGCTTACCCCCGCGGCGCGCCGATTTCTATGGCTACACCTTC. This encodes CASSLPPRRADFYGYTF.

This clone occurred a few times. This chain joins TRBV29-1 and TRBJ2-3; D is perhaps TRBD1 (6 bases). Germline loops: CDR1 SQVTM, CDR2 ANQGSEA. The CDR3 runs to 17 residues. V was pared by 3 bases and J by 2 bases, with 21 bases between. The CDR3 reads CSVEGQIGHSNTDTQYF. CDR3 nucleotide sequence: TGCAGCGTTGAGGGACAAATCGGCCACTCGAACACAGATACGCAGTATTTT.

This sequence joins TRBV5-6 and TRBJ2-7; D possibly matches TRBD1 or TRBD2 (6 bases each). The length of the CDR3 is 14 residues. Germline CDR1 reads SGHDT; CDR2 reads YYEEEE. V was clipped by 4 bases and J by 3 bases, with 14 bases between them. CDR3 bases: TGTGCCAGCAGCCCGGGGGCCAGTCACTACGAGCAGTACTTC. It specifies CASSPGASHYEQYF.

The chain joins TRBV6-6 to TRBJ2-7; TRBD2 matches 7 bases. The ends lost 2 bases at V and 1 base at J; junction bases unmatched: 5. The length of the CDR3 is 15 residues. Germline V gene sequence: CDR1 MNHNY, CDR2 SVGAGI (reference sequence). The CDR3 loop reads CASSYLPAGSYEQYF. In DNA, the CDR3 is TGTGCCAGCAGTTACCTTCCAGCGGGGTCCTACGAGCAGTACTTC.

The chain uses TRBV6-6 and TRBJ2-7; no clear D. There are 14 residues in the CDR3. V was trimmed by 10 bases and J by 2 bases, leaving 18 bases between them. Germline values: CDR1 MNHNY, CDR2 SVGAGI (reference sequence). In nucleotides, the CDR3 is TGTGCCATCAGCCTGGACGGTGGAGCCTACGAGCAGTACTTC. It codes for CAISLDGGAYEQYF.

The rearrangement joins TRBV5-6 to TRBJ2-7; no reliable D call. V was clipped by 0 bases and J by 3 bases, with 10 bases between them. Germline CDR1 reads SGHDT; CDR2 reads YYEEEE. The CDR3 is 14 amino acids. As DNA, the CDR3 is TGTGCCAGCAGCTTGGCCGGACCCTACTACGAGCAGTACTTC. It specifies CASSLAGPYYEQYF.

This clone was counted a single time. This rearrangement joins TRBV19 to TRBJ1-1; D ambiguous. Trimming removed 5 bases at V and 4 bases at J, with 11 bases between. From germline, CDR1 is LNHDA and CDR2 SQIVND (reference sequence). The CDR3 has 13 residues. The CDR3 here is CASSPSEGTEAFF. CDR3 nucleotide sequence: TGTGCCAGTAGTCCCAGTGAGGGCACTGAAGCTTTCTTT.

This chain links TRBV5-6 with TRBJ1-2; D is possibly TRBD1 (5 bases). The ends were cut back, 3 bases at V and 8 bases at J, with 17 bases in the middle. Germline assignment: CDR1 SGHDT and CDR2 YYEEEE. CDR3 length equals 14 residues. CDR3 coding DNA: TGTGCCAGCAGCTACGGGACTGACTTTTGGGGCTACACCTTC. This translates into CASSYGTDFWGYTF.

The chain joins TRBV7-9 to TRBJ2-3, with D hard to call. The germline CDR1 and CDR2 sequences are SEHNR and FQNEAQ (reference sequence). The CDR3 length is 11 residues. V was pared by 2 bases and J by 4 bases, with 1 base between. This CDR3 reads CASSLSDTQYF. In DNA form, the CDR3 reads TGTGCCAGCAGCTTATCAGATACGCAGTATTTT.

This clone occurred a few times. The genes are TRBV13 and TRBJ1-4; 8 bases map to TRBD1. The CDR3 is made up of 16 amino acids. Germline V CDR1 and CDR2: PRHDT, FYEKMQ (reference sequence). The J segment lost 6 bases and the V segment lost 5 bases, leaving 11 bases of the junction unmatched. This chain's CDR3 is CASSPRGTGGDEKLFF. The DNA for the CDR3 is TGTGCCAGCAGCCCCAGAGGGACAGGCGGTGATGAAAAACTGTTTTTT.

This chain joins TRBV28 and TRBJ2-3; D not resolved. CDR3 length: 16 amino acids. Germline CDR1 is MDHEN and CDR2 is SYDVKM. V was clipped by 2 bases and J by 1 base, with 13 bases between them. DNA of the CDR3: TGTGCCAGCAGTTTAGGGGTCCGAGACCGCACAGATACGCAGTATTTT. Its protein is CASSLGVRDRTDTQYF.

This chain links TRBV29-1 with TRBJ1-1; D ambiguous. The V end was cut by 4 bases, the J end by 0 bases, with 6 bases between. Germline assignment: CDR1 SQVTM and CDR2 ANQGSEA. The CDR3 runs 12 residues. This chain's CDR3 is CSVGEVNTEAFF. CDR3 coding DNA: TGCAGCGTTGGGGAAGTGAACACTGAAGCTTTCTTT.

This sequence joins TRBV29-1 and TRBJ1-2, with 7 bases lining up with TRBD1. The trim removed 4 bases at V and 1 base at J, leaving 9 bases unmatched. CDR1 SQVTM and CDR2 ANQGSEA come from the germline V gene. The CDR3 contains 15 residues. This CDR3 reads CSVGYKGALNYGYTF. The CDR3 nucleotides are TGCAGCGTTGGGTATAAGGGGGCTCTTAACTATGGCTACACCTTC.

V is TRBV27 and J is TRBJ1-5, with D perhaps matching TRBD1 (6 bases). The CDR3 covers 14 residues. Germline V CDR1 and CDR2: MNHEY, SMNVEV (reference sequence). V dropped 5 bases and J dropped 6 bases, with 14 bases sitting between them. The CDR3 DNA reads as TGTGCCAGCAGTGAGGGGGGCGCGTTTCAGCCCCAGCATTTT. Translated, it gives CASSEGGAFQPQHF.